Listed below are T cell receptor beta chains from one sample, sequenced in a study of identical twins. TCRdb ran MiXCR on the 5' RACE reads and lists one entry per CDR3 protein. The table includes around 960,000 distinct CDR3 sequences, 9% to 15% detected once. This sample was shared with a second study, whose subject was yellow fever vaccine responses in identical twins.

Sequences were obtained from PBMCs. Source of these receptors: a woman younger than 30 in good health. CDR3s include the opening cysteine and the closing phenylalanine or tryptophan. D genes are given only for firm matches. Clone size appears in some rows only: once, few, many, or a class for an expanded clone.

clone_size | j_call | v_call | d_call | cdr3_aa | cdr3_nt
few | TRBJ2-1 | TRBV3-1 | - | CASSQDGGGEQFF | TGTGCCAGCAGCCAAGACGGGGGAGGTGAGCAGTTCTTC
- | TRBJ2-1 | TRBV9 | TRBD2 | CASSGTSGRVGDYEQFF | TGTGCCAGCAGCGGGACTAGCGGGAGGGTTGGGGACTATGAGCAGTTCTTC
many | TRBJ1-4 | TRBV5-1 | - | CASSLGGAGEKLFF | TGCGCCAGCAGCTTGGGGGGGGCTGGTGAAAAACTGTTTTTT
few | TRBJ2-1 | TRBV6-6 | - | CASSYSRVGQFF | TGTGCCAGCAGTTACTCCAGGGTAGGGCAGTTCTTC
- | TRBJ2-3 | TRBV6-1 | TRBD1 | CASRQGSHTDTQYF | TGTGCCAGCAGACAGGGGAGCCACACAGATACGCAGTATTTT
few | TRBJ2-1 | TRBV7-8 | - | CASRPNIGNEQFF | TGTGCCAGCAGACCTAACATTGGCAATGAGCAGTTCTTC
many | TRBJ2-1 | TRBV24-1 | - | CATSVGYYNEQFF | TGTGCCACCAGTGTAGGTTACTACAATGAGCAGTTCTTC
- | TRBJ2-1 | TRBV4-1 | TRBD2 | CASSQEPGTSNYNEQFF | TGCGCCAGCAGCCAAGAACCGGGGACTAGCAACTACAATGAGCAGTTCTTC
- | TRBJ1-5 | TRBV7-8 | TRBD1 | CASSQQGAGGNQPQHF | TGTGCCAGCAGTCAACAGGGGGCAGGTGGCAATCAGCCCCAGCATTTT
few | TRBJ2-2 | TRBV7-6 | TRBD1 | CASSYSVGQGADTGELFF | TGTGCCAGCAGCTATTCAGTGGGACAGGGGGCGGACACCGGGGAGCTGTTTTTT
- | TRBJ2-1 | TRBV7-3 | - | CASSLIGGTSLPEQFF | TGTGCCAGCAGCTTAATCGGAGGGACTTCACTACCTGAGCAGTTCTTC
- | TRBJ2-7 | TRBV10-2 | - | CASSDGYYEQYF | TGCGCCAGCAGTGACGGGTACTACGAGCAGTACTTC
few | TRBJ2-1 | TRBV3-1 | - | CASSPGTPLGNEQFF | TGTGCCAGCAGCCCAGGGACTCCCCTAGGGAATGAGCAGTTCTTC
- | TRBJ1-2 | TRBV20-1 | - | CSARDSRVNGYTF | TGCAGTGCTAGAGATTCCAGAGTGAATGGCTACACCTTC
few | TRBJ2-5 | TRBV5-1 | TRBD2 | CASSLTLVAGVEETQYF | TGCGCCAGCAGCTTGACCTTGGTAGCGGGAGTTGAAGAGACCCAGTACTTC
many | TRBJ2-3 | TRBV5-1 | - | CASSLEGSTDTQYF | TGCGCCAGCAGCTTGGAGGGAAGCACAGATACGCAGTATTTT
few | TRBJ2-2 | TRBV29-1 | - | CSVVTGTGELFF | TGCAGCGTTGTAACAGGGACCGGGGAGCTGTTTTTT
- | TRBJ2-7 | TRBV29-1 | TRBD1 | CSVARDRLYYEQYF | TGCAGCGTAGCTCGGGACAGACTCTACTACGAGCAGTACTTC
few | TRBJ2-7 | TRBV20-1 | - | CSARDRLLPYEQYF | TGCAGTGCTAGGGACCGGCTATTACCCTACGAGCAGTACTTC
- | TRBJ2-5 | TRBV2 | - | CASTRGQLQETQYF | TGTGCCAGCACCCGGGGGCAGTTACAAGAGACCCAGTACTTC